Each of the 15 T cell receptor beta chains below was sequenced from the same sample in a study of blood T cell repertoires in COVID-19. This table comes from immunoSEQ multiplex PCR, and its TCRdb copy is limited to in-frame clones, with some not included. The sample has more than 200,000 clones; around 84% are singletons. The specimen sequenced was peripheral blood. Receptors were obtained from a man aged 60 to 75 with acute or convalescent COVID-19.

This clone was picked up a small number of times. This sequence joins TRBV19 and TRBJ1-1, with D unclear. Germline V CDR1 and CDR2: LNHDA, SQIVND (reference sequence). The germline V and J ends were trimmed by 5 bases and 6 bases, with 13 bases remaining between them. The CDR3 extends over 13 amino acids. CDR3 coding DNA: TGTGCCAGTAGTTCCATGTTGGGCTCTGAAGCTTTCTTT. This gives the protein CASSSMLGSEAFF.

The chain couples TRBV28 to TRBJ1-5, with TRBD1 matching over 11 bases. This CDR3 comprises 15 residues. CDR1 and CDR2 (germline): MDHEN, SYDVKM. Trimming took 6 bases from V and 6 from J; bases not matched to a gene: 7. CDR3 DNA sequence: TGTGCCAGCAGGCCAGGGACAGGGGGAGGTCAGCCCCAGCATTTT. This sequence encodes CASRPGTGGGQPQHF.

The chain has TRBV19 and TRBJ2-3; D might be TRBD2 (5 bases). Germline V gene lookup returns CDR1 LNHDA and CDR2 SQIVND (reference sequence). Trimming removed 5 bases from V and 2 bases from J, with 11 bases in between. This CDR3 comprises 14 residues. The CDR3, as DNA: TGTGCCAGTAGTGGAGGTCTATCCACAGATACGCAGTATTTT. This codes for CASSGGLSTDTQYF.

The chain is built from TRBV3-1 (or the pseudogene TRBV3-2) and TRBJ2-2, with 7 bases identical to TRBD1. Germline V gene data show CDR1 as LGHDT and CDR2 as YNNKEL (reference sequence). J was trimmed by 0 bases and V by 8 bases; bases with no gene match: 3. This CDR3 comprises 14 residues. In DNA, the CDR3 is TGTGCCAGCGGACAGGAAACGAACACCGGGGAGCTGTTTTTT. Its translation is CASGQETNTGELFF.

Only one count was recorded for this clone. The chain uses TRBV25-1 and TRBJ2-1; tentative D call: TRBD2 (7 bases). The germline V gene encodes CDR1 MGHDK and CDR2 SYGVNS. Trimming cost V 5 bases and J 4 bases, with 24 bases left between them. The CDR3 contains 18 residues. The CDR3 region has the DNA TGTGCCAGCAGTCAGGAAGGGCGCGAGGGGGGGCTTTACAATGAGCAGTTCTTC. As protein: CASSQEGREGGLYNEQFF.

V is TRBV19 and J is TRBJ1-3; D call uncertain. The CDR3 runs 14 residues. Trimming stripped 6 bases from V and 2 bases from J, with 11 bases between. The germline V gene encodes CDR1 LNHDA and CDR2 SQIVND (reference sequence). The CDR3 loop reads CASSPRGTGNTIYF. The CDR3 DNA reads TGTGCCAGTAGCCCCCGGGGAACTGGAAACACCATATATTTT.

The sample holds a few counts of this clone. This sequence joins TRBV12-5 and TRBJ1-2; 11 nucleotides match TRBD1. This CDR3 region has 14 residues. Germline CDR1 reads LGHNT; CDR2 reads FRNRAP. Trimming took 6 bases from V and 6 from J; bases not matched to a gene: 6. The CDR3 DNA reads TGTGCTAGTGGCCGGACAGGGGGCGGGGATGGCTACACCTTC. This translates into CASGRTGGGDGYTF.

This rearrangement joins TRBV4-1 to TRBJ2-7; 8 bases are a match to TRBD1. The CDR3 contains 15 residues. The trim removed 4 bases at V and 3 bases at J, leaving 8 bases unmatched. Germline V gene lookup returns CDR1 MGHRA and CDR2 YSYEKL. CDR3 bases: TGCGCCAGCAGCCCTCAGGGGGCGGGTTACTACGAGCAGTACTTC. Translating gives CASSPQGAGYYEQYF.

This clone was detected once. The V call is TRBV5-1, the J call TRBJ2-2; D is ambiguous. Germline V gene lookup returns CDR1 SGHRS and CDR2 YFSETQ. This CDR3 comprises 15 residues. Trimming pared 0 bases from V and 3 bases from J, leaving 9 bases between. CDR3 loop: CASSLDWSDTGELFF. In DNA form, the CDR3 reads TGCGCCAGCAGCTTGGACTGGTCGGACACCGGGGAGCTGTTTTTT.

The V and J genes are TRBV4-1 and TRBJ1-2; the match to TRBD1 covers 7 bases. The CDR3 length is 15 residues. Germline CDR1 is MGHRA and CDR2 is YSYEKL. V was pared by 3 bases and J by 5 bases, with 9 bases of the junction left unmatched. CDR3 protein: CASSHAGTAFYGYTF. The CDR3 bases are TGCGCCAGCAGCCATGCCGGGACAGCCTTTTATGGCTACACCTTC.

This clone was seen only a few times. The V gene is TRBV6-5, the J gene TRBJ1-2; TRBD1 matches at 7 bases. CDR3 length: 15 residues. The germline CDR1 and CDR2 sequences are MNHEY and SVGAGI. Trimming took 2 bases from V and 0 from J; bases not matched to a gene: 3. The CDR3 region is CASSYVQGANYGYTF. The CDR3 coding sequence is TGTGCCAGCAGTTACGTTCAGGGGGCTAACTATGGCTACACCTTC.

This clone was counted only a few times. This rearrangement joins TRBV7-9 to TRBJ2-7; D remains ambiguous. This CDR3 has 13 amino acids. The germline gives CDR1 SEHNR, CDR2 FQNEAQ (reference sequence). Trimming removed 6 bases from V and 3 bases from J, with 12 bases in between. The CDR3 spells CASSSPRHYEQYF. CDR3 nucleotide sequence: TGTGCCAGCAGTTCGCCTCGACACTACGAGCAGTACTTC.

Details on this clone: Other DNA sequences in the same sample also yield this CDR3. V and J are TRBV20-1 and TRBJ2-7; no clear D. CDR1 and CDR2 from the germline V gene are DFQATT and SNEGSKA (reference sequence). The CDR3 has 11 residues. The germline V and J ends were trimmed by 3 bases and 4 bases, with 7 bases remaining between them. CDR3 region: CSASPLYEQYF. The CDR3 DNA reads TGCAGTGCTAGCCCCCTTTACGAGCAGTACTTC.

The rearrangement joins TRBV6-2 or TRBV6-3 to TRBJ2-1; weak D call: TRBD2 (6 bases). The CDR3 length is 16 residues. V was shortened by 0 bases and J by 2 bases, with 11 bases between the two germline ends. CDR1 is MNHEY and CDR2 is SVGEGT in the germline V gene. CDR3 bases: TGTGCCAGCAGTTACTCAGGGCGGGGAGCCTACAATGAGCAGTTCTTC. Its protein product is CASSYSGRGAYNEQFF.

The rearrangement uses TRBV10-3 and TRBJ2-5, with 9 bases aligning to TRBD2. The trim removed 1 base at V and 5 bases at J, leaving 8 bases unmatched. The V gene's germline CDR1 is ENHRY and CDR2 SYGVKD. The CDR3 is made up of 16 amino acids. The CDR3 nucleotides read TGTGCCATCAGTGAGTTTATAGCGGGAGTTCGGGAGACCCAGTACTTC. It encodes CAISEFIAGVRETQYF.